The T cell receptor beta chain under discussion was sequenced for a study of blood T cell repertoires in COVID-19. Across the study: Some COVID-19 samples were acute and others convalescent; all came from the United States, Italy and Spain. Sample material is recorded as cDNA or gDNA derived from T cells, B-cell-depleted T cells, or PBMCs.

The CDR3 contains 16 residues. Germline V gene data show CDR1 as SGDLS and CDR2 as YYNGEE. Trimming shortened V by 4 bases and J by 5 bases, and 16 bases separated the two germline ends. This clone occurred a few times. This table comes from immunoSEQ multiplex PCR, and its TCRdb copy is limited to in-frame clones, with some not included. The sample shows 100,000 or so clones, around 86% of them seen only once. What was sequenced was peripheral blood. V and J are TRBV9 and TRBJ1-6; no clear D gene. The TCR originated in a man between 45 and 60 years old with acute or convalescent COVID-19. Here the CDR3 reads CASSPASDGDNSPLHF. In DNA form, the CDR3 reads TGTGCCAGCAGCCCCGCCTCCGACGGAGATAATTCACCCCTCCACTTT.